These 6 T cell receptor beta chains were sequenced from one sample in a study of molecular identifiers for immune sequencing clone quantification. TCRdb fed the PCR reads into MiXCR, producing one record per CDR3 protein. The sample yields roughly 630,000 distinct CDR3 sequences, less than 30% seen once. Sequenced material: naive CD8+ T cells from blood, with Jurkat cell RNA spiked in. Subset noted: FACS-sorted CD8+CD4-CCR7+CD45RA+ naive T cells. The receptor source for this set is a human donor in good health. Some libraries in this study had Jurkat cell RNA spiked in.

V is TRBV4-1 and J is TRBJ1-2; 7 positions match TRBD1. From germline, CDR1 is MGHRA and CDR2 YSYEKL. V trimming: 0 bases; J trimming: 11 bases; junction bases outside the gene matches: 9. The length of the CDR3 is 14 residues. This chain's CDR3 is CASSQDGGTDDYTF. CDR3 DNA: TGCGCCAGCAGCCAAGATGGGGGGACAGACGATTACACCTTC.

This clonotype has a count of ten or more. J is TRBJ1-5 and V is TRBV28; D unresolved. The ends were cut back, 6 bases at V and 0 bases at J, with 12 bases in the middle. The CDR3 has 15 residues. Germline V gene lookup returns CDR1 MDHEN and CDR2 SYDVKM. In DNA, the CDR3 is TGTGCCAGCAGCTCCTCCCAGTATAGCAATCAGCCCCAGCATTTT. Translated, it gives CASSSSQYSNQPQHF.

Concerning this clonotype: A single base separates this from a much larger clone, so it may be a read error. This chain links TRBV4-3 with TRBJ2-3, with 11 positions matching TRBD1. V lost 0 bases, J lost 4 bases, and 6 bases stayed unmatched. The germline V gene encodes CDR1 LGHNA and CDR2 YSLEER. The CDR3 sequence is 17 residues long. The DNA for the CDR3 is TGCGCCAGCAGCCAAGAGTGGACAGGGGGCCGGGCAGATACGCAGTATTTT. The encoded protein is CASSQEWTGGRADTQYF.

Only a few counts were recorded for this clonotype. This chain links TRBV4-3 with TRBJ2-7; 12 bases line up with TRBD2. CDR1 and CDR2 (germline): LGHNA, YSLEER. The V gene end was trimmed by 5 bases and the J gene end by 4 bases; junction bases not matched to a gene: 3. This CDR3 region has 14 residues. CDR3 coding DNA: TGCGCCAGCAGCGAAGGACTAGCGGGGTACGAGCAGTACTTC. It yields the protein CASSEGLAGYEQYF.

This clonotype was found many times. This chain uses TRBV29-1 with TRBJ1-1; D unclear. Germline V lookup: CDR1 SQVTM, CDR2 ANQGSEA. The CDR3 consists of 12 residues. The V end lost 3 bases, the J end lost 2 bases, and 7 bases lay between the germline ends. The DNA of the CDR3 is TGCAGCGTTGAGGTCGAAAACACTGAAGCTTTCTTT. Protein product: CSVEVENTEAFF.

The chain carries TRBV20-1 and TRBJ2-7, with D possibly matching TRBD1 (6 bases). The CDR3 is 16 residues long. Trimming took off 1 base at V and 0 bases at J, with 16 bases between the two ends. The germline V gene has CDR1 DFQATT and CDR2 SNEGSKA (reference sequence). CDR3 region: CSARAPEGVDSYEQYF. For the CDR3, the DNA is TGCAGTGCTAGAGCCCCCGAGGGGGTCGACTCCTACGAGCAGTACTTC.